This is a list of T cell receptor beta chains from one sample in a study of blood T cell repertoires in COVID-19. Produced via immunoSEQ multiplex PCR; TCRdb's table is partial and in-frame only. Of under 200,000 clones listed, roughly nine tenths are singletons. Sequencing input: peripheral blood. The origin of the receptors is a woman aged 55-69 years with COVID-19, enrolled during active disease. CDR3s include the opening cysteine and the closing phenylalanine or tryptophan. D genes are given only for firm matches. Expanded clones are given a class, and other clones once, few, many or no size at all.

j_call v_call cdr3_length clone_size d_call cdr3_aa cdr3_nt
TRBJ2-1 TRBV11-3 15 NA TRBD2 CASSLGTSVVNEQFF TGTGCCAGCAGCTTAGGGACTAGTGTCGTTAATGAGCAGTTCTTC
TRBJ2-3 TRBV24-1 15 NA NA CATSDGGASSSTQYF TGTGCCACCAGTGATGGGGGGGCTTCATCAAGTACGCAGTATTTT
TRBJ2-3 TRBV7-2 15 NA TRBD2 CASSPRTSYPDTQYF TGTGCCAGCAGCCCGAGGACTAGCTATCCAGATACGCAGTATTTT
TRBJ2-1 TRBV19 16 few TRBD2 CASRKSLGTSVHEQFF TGTGCCAGTAGAAAGAGCCTCGGGACTAGCGTCCATGAGCAGTTCTTC
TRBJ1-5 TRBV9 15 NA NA CASSEGTTSNQPQHF TGTGCCAGCAGCGAAGGGACAACTAGCAATCAGCCCCAGCATTTT
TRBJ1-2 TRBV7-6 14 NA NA CASSYTMGVGGYTF TGTGCCAGCAGTTACACAATGGGAGTCGGGGGCTACACCTTC
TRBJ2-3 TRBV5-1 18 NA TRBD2 CASSPTSGRGISTDTQYF TGCGCCAGCAGTCCGACTAGCGGGAGAGGGATTAGCACAGATACGCAGTATTTT
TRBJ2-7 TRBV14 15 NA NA CASSQVGGVYYEQYF TGTGCCAGCAGCCAAGTCGGCGGGGTGTACTACGAGCAGTACTTC
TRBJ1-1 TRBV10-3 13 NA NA CAIRPQGNTEAFF TGTGCCATCAGGCCACAGGGGAACACTGAAGCTTTCTTT
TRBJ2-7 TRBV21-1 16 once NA CASSKEGEQGAYEQYF TGTGCCAGCAGCAAAGAGGGAGAACAGGGCGCCTACGAGCAGTACTTC
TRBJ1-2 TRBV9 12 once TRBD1 CASGGTGARNTF TGTGCCAGCGGCGGGACAGGGGCCCGTAACACCTTC
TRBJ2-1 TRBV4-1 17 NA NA CASSLGGNALGYPEQFF TGCGCCAGCAGCCTCGGCGGGAATGCGCTCGGATACCCTGAGCAGTTCTTC
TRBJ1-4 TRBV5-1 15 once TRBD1 CASSLDRATNEKLFF TGCGCCAGCAGTTTGGACAGGGCTACTAATGAAAAACTGTTTTTT
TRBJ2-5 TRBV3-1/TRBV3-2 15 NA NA CASSQAGQTQETQYF TGTGCCAGCAGCCAAGCCGGACAGACCCAAGAGACCCAGTACTTC
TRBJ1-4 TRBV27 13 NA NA CASSLLGRGRLFF TGTGCCAGCAGTTTATTGGGCAGGGGAAGACTGTTTTTT
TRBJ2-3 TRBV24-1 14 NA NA CATSDLGGPDTQYF TGTGCCACCAGTGATTTGGGGGGCCCAGATACGCAGTATTTT
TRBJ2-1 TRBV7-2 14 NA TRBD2 CASSFSGTLGEQFF TGTGCCAGCAGCTTCAGCGGGACTCTGGGTGAGCAGTTCTTC
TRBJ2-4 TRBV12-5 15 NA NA CASGQGPPGVNIQYF TGTGCTAGTGGCCAAGGGCCACCCGGGGTCAACATTCAGTACTTC
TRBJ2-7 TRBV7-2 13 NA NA CAIINQDSYEQYF TGTGCCATCATAAATCAGGACTCCTACGAGCAGTACTTC
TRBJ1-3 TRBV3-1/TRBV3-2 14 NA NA CASSPGVGQNTIYF TGTGCCAGCAGCCCCGGGGTAGGCCAAAACACCATATATTTT
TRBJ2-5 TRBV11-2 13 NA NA CASSFGRQETQYF TGTGCCAGCAGCTTTGGCCGCCAAGAGACCCAGTACTTC
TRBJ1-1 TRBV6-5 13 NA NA CASRPSGGTEAFF TGTGCCAGCAGACCCTCGGGGGGGACTGAAGCTTTCTTT
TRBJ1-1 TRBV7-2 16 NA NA CASSYSPGTMNTEAFF TGTGCCAGCAGCTACTCTCCCGGGACAATGAACACTGAAGCTTTCTTT
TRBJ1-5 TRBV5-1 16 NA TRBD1 CASSFGTGGPNQPQHF TGCGCCAGCAGCTTCGGGACAGGGGGCCCAAATCAGCCCCAGCATTTT
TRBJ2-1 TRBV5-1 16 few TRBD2 CASSLSPAGDENEQFF TGCGCCAGCAGCTTGAGTCCGGCGGGAGATGAAAATGAGCAGTTCTTC
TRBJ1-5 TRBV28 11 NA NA CASRLIGAQHF TGTGCCAGCAGGTTGATAGGGGCCCAGCATTTT
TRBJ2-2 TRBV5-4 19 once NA CASSLEFFSRGTNTGELFF TGTGCCAGCAGCTTAGAGTTTTTTTCCAGGGGCACAAACACCGGGGAGCTGTTTTTT
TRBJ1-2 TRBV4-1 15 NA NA CASSQEGKVRRGYTF TGCGCCAGCAGCCAAGAGGGTAAAGTCAGGCGTGGCTACACCTTC
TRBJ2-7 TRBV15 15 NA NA CATSRDQGEQAEQYF TGTGCCACCAGCAGAGATCAAGGGGAACAGGCCGAGCAGTACTTC
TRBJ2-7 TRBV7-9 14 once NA CASSAREIQYEQYF TGTGCCAGCAGCGCTCGGGAGATTCAGTACGAGCAGTACTTC
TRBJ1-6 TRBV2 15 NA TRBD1 CASRQTGRRNSPLHF TGTGCCAGCAGGCAGACAGGGAGACGCAATTCACCCCTCCACTTT
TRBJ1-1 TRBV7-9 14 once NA CASSSTGYPTEAFF TGTGCCAGCAGTTCTACAGGGTATCCCACTGAAGCTTTCTTT
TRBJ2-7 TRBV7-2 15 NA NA CASSLPPGATREQYF TGTGCCAGCAGCTTACCCCCGGGAGCAACAAGAGAGCAGTACTTC
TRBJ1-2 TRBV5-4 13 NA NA CASSLYGNYGYTF TGTGCCAGCAGCTTGTACGGTAACTATGGCTACACCTTC
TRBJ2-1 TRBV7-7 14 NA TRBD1 CASSIGQGSNEQFF TGTGCTAGCAGCATCGGACAGGGAAGCAATGAGCAGTTCTTC